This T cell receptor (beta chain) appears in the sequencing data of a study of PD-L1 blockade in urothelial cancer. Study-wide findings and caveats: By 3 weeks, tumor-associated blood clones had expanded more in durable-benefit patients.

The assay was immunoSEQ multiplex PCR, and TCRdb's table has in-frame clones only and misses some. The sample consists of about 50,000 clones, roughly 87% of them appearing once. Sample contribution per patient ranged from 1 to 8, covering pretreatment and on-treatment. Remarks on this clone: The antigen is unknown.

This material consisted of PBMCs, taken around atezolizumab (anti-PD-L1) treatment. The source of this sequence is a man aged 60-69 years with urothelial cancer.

The DNA of the CDR3 is TGCGCCAGCAGCTTTACTATGATGGGGGACAGGGGCGGTAATTCACCCCTCCACTTT. It translates to CASSFTMMGDRGGNSPLHF. The rearrangement uses TRBV5-1 and TRBJ1-6, with TRBD1 matching over 10 bases. The ends lost 2 bases at V and 6 bases at J; junction bases unmatched: 14. The CDR3 has 19 residues. Germline V gene lookup returns CDR1 SGHRS and CDR2 YFSETQ. Based on the CDR3 plus reference TRBV5-1 and TRBJ1-6, the full variable domain is KAGVTQTPRYLIKTRGQQVTLSCSPISGHRSVSWYQQTPGQGLQFLFEYFSETQRNKGNFPGRFSGRQFSNSRSEMNVSTLELGDSALYLCASSFTMMGDRGGNSPLHFGNGTRLTVT.